Shown below are 7 T cell receptor beta chains from a single sample sequenced in a study of cytomegalovirus exposure and HLA in healthy donors (dated by TCRdb to about 2017). Library method: the immunoSEQ multiplex PCR assay. For the multiplex PCR, a mixture combining 60 forward primers for TCR Vbeta segments and 13 reverse primers for TCR Jbeta segments was used. Here the immuneACCESS table is served through TCRdb, limited to in-frame sequences with V and J called. Missing clones are a known gap in these copies; in checked studies unresolved V genes cover under half, and the rest lacks a known reason. This sample holds about 160,000 clones; 70% to 90% were observed only once. Jointly, the top ten make up about 2% of the sample. Sample: PBMCs. The source is a man aged 18 to 30 in good health and CMV-seropositive.

V gene TRBV4-1 combines with J gene TRBJ1-2; 8 bases align to TRBD1. This CDR3 is built from 15 residues. Trimming removed 4 bases from V and 5 bases from J; junction bases left unmatched: 9. Germline loops: CDR1 MGHRA, CDR2 YSYEKL. For the CDR3, the DNA is TGCGCCAGCAGCCCGGACAGGGTAGGGCTTTATGGCTACACCTTC. It yields the protein CASSPDRVGLYGYTF.

A few counts support this clone. The rearrangement links TRBV2 to TRBJ2-1; 7 nucleotides line up with TRBD1. The CDR3 is 14 residues long. Unmatched junction bases numbered 13, after V lost 7 bases and J lost 10 bases. Germline loops: CDR1 SNHLY, CDR2 FYNNEI. CDR3 amino acids: CASTETGYNEEQFF. For the CDR3, the DNA is TGTGCCAGCACCGAGACAGGGTACAATGAGGAGCAGTTCTTC.

V usage is TRBV7-5 and J usage is TRBJ2-5; the table's TRBD1 call for D was not verified on the DNA. TRBV7-5 is flagged as a pseudogene. This CDR3 is built from 14 residues. Written as DNA, the CDR3 is TGTGCCAGAAGCACTACAGGGGGAAGAGAGACCCAGTACTTC. This gives the protein CARSTTGGRETQYF.

This chain uses TRBV6-6 with TRBJ2-2; TRBD1 matches at 8 bases. The CDR3 runs to 13 residues. Germline loops: CDR1 MNHNY, CDR2 SVGAGI (reference sequence). Losses at the gene ends were 6 bases for V and 6 bases for J; bases not matched to a gene: 3. CDR3 in amino acids: CASSQGASGELFF. The DNA of the CDR3 is TGTGCCAGCAGCCAGGGGGCCTCCGGGGAGCTGTTTTTT.

The V call is TRBV25-1, the J call TRBJ1-1, with D perhaps matching TRBD1 (6 bases). The CDR3 has 14 residues. V was clipped by 2 bases and J by 7 bases, with 14 bases between them. Germline V CDR1 and CDR2: MGHDK, SYGVNS. The CDR3 spells CASSENRDGSEAFF. The CDR3 DNA is TGTGCCAGCAGTGAAAACAGGGATGGGAGTGAAGCTTTCTTT.

V is TRBV2 and J is TRBJ2-7; tentatively, D is TRBD1 (5 bases). Germline CDR1 is SNHLY and CDR2 is FYNNEI. The CDR3 extends over 14 amino acids. Trimming took 3 bases from V and 3 from J, leaving 12 bases between them. CDR3 nucleotide sequence: TGTGCCAGCAGTGAGGGGCAGTCCAACTACGAGCAGTACTTC. Translation: CASSEGQSNYEQYF.

This chain uses TRBV5-6 with TRBJ2-3; D ambiguous. V was pared by 3 bases and J by 6 bases, with 8 bases between. Germline V gene sequence: CDR1 SGHDT, CDR2 YYEEEE. The CDR3 spans 12 residues. The CDR3 sequence is CASSYFKDTQYF. The CDR3 DNA reads TGTGCCAGCAGCTACTTCAAGGATACGCAGTATTTT.